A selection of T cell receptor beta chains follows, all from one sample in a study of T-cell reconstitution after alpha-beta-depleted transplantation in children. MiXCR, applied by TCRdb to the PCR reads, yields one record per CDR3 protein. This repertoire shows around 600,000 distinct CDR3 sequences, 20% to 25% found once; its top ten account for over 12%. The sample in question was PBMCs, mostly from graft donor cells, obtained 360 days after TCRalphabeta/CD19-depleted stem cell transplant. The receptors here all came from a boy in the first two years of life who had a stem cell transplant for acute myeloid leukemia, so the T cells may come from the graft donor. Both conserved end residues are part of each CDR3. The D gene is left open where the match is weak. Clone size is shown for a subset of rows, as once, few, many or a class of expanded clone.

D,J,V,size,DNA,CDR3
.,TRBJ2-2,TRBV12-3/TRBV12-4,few,TGTGCCAGCAGTTGGGACTACACCGGGGAGCTGTTTTTT,CASSWDYTGELFF
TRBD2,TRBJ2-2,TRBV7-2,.,TGTGCCAGCAGCTTAGCCTGGACTAGCGGGGATAACACCGGGGAGCTGTTTTTT,CASSLAWTSGDNTGELFF
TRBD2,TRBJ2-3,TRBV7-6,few,TGTGCCAGCAGCTCGCTAGCGGGGGGGCTTACACCCACAGATACGCAGTATTTT,CASSSLAGGLTPTDTQYF
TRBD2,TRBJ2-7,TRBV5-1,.,TGCGCCAGCAGCTCTACCACTAGCGGGGGCCCTGCCGGGCAGTACTTC,CASSSTTSGGPAGQYF
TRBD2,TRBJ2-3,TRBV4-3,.,TGCGCCAGCAGCCAAGACGGGCTAGCGGCGGCGAATACGCAGTATTTT,CASSQDGLAAANTQYF
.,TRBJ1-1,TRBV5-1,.,TGCGCCAGCAGCTTGGATGCCCTGAACACTGAAGCTTTCTTT,CASSLDALNTEAFF
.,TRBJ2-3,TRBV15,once,TGTGCCACCAGCAGAGGAGCGGAAGATACGCAGTATTTT,CATSRGAEDTQYF
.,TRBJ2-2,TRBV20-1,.,TGCAGTGCTAGAGTTTCGTGGCAGAGTAACACCGGGGAGCTGTTTTTT,CSARVSWQSNTGELFF
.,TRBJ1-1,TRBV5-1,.,TGCGCCAGCAGCTTGAATTTTGAAGCTTTCTTT,CASSLNFEAFF
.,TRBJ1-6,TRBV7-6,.,TGTGCCAGCAGCTTAGCGCCCGCGGACTCACCCCTCCACTTT,CASSLAPADSPLHF
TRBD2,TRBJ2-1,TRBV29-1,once,TGCAGCGTTGTGAAAGCGGGGGCACCTCTGTCCTACAATGAGCAGTTCTTC,CSVVKAGAPLSYNEQFF
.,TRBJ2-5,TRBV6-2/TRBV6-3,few,TGTGCCAGCAGTTACTGGGAAGGAGAGGAGACCCAGTACTTC,CASSYWEGEETQYF
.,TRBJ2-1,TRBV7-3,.,TGTGCCAGCAGCTTAAGCAGAGGCGAGCAGTTCTTC,CASSLSRGEQFF
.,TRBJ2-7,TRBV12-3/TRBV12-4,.,TGTGCCAGCAGTCGCCAGTTCTACGAGCAGTACTTC,CASSRQFYEQYF
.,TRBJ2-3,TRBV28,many,TGTGCCAGCCGTTCCGCGGGGGCGAAAGATACGCAGTATTTT,CASRSAGAKDTQYF
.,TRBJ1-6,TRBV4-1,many,TGCGCCAGCTGGCACGGGGGGTCCCTCCACTTT,CASWHGGSLHF
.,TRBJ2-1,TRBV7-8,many,TGTGCCAGCCTGGATCCGGGGCACAATGAGCAGTTCTTC,CASLDPGHNEQFF
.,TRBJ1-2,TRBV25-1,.,TGTGCCAGCAGTGCCCACTTGGGGAAGGACTATGGCTACACCTTC,CASSAHLGKDYGYTF
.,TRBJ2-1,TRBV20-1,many,TGCAGTGCTAGCCCTCCATCAGCTCCTGAGCAGTTCTTC,CSASPPSAPEQFF
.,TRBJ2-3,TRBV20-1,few,TGCAGTGCTAGAGATTGGGGGCAGGGGCGCACAGATACGCAGTATTTT,CSARDWGQGRTDTQYF
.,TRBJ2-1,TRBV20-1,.,TGCAGTGCTAGAGTGCGGGGCCAGACACTCTACAATGAGCAGTTCTTC,CSARVRGQTLYNEQFF
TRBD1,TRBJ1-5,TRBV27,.,TGTGCCAGCAGCACCTTGACAGGGTTTAATCAGCCCCAGCATTTT,CASSTLTGFNQPQHF
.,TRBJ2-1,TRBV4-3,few,TGCGCCAGCAGCCCGGGGGGCCTTTATGAGCAGTTCTTC,CASSPGGLYEQFF
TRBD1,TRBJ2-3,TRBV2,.,TGTGCCAGCAGTAACCCGGACAGGGGGAGATCCACAGATACGCAGTATTTT,CASSNPDRGRSTDTQYF
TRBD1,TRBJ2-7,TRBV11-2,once,TGTGCCAGCAGCTTAGGGGCGGGGACAGGGCCCTACGAGCAGTACTTC,CASSLGAGTGPYEQYF
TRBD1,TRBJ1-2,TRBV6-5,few,TGTGCCAGCACTGACAACAGGGGAGGCTACACCTTC,CASTDNRGGYTF
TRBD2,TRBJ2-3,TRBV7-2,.,TGTGCCAGCAGCCTTACCGGGACTAGCGGTGATACGCAGTATTTT,CASSLTGTSGDTQYF
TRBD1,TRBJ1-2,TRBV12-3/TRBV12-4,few,TGTGCCAGCAGGACAGGGGGCGCCTATGGCTACACCTTC,CASRTGGAYGYTF
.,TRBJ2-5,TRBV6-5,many,TGTGCCAGCAGTTACGAGCCCTGGGGGACAAAGACCCAGTACTTC,CASSYEPWGTKTQYF
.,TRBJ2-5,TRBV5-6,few,TGTGCCAGCAGCTTGGAACTAACCCCACGAGAGACCCAGTACTTC,CASSLELTPRETQYF
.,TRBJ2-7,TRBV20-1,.,TGCAGTGCTAGGGATCGGGGACGACTCTACGAGCAGTACTTC,CSARDRGRLYEQYF
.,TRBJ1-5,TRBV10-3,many,TGTGCCATCAGCTTCGGGACTCGAGATCAGCCCCAGCATTTT,CAISFGTRDQPQHF
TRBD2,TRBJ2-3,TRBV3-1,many,TGTGCCAGCAGCCGCAGACTAGCGGGGATTGGCACAGATACGCAGTATTTT,CASSRRLAGIGTDTQYF
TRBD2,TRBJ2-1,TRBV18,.,TGTGCCAGCTCACCACGGACTAGCGGGGATTGGGATGAGCAGTTCTTC,CASSPRTSGDWDEQFF
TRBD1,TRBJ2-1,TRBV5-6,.,TGTGCCAGCAGCTTGGGGACAGGGAGAGTTGAGCAGTTCTTC,CASSLGTGRVEQFF
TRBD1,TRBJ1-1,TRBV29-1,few,TGCAGCGTTGGAGGGACAGGCCTATACAGCCCTGAAGCTTTCTTT,CSVGGTGLYSPEAFF
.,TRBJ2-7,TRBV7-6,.,TGTGCCAGCAGCGTTAACACGTGGGCCTACGAGCAGTACTTC,CASSVNTWAYEQYF
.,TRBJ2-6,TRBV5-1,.,TGCGCCAGCAGCCCGTGGGCGGTTACCTCTGGGGCCAACGTCCTGACTTTC,CASSPWAVTSGANVLTF
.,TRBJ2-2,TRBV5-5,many,TGTGCCAGCAGCTTCAGGATTGGGGCTACATCGAACACCGGGGAGCTGTTTTTT,CASSFRIGATSNTGELFF
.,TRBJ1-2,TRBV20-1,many,TGCAGTGCTAGATACGTCGACAGCAACTATGGCTACACCTTC,CSARYVDSNYGYTF
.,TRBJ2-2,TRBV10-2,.,TGCGCCAGCAACCCCCTTTTGAACACCGGGGAGCTGTTTTTT,CASNPLLNTGELFF